The 5 T cell receptor beta chains below come from one sample, sequenced in a study of blood T cell repertoires in COVID-19. Here immunoSEQ multiplex PCR was the method, and the copy in TCRdb shows in-frame clones only, minus some. The table lists about 130,000 clones, around 80% of them singletons. The sequenced sample consisted of peripheral blood. These receptor sequences come from a woman in her forties or fifties with acute or convalescent COVID-19.

This clone was seen a single time. The genes are TRBV28 and TRBJ2-7; a weak D match, TRBD2 (5 bases). This CDR3 has 14 amino acids. Trimming removed 4 bases from V and 2 bases from J, with 12 bases in between. CDR1 is MDHEN, CDR2 SYDVKM, per germline. Here the CDR3 DNA reads TGTGCCAGCAGTTCCCCCAGCGGTACCTACGAGCAGTACTTC. Protein: CASSSPSGTYEQYF. The whole variable domain, remainder taken from reference TRBV28 and TRBJ2-7, is DVKVTQSSRYLVKRTGEKVFLECVQDMDHENMFWYRQDPGLGLRLIYFSYDVKMKEKGDIPEGYSVSREKKERFSLILESASTNQTSMYLCASSSPSGTYEQYFGPGTRLTVT.

This chain uses TRBV9 with TRBJ2-1; possible D gene TRBD1, 5 bases. With 3 bases removed from V and 3 bases from J, the gap between germline ends came to 13 bases. CDR1 and CDR2 (germline): SGDLS, YYNGEE. The CDR3 sequence is 15 residues long. The CDR3: CASSAPWGGYNEQFF. The CDR3, as DNA: TGTGCCAGCAGCGCCCCTTGGGGCGGCTACAATGAGCAGTTCTTC.

This clone was seen once. V and J are TRBV5-1 and TRBJ2-5, with a tentative D call TRBD1 (5 bases). The CDR3 covers 11 residues. Trimming took 4 bases from V and 5 from J, leaving 6 bases between them. CDR1 and CDR2 (germline): SGHRS, YFSETQ. The CDR3 region is CASSDSETQYF. Here the CDR3 DNA reads TGCGCCAGCAGCGACAGCGAGACCCAGTACTTC.

There are a few counts of this clone. The V call is TRBV7-9, the J call TRBJ2-7; D is possibly TRBD1 (6 bases). The CDR3 has 15 residues. Trimming left V 4 bases short and J 1 base short, with 14 bases between. Looked up from germline, CDR1 is SEHNR and CDR2 is FQNEAQ (reference sequence). Here the CDR3 reads CASSSSGTLSYEQYF. Written as DNA, the CDR3 is TGTGCCAGCAGCTCCTCCGGGACACTTTCCTACGAGCAGTACTTC.

Written as DNA, the CDR3 is TGTGCCAGCAGTATAGACACCGATTCACCCCTCCACTTT. It yields the protein CASSIDTDSPLHF. This chain joins TRBV6-5 and TRBJ1-6, with no clear D. CDR3 length: 13 amino acids. Germline CDR1 reads MNHEY; CDR2 reads SVGAGI. The V gene lost 5 bases and the J gene lost 8 bases, with 10 bases spanning the gap.